In this sample, the clone carrying this T cell receptor beta chain turned up many times. Unique molecular identifiers were linked by the library to individual cDNA molecules. MiXCR, run by TCRdb on the RACE reads, gives a single entry per CDR3 protein. The repertoire holds over 75,000 distinct CDR3 sequences, with about a tenth as singletons. These data are taken from a study of human T cells and chemical hapten exposure. Overall study: An approximately 2 cm by approximately 2 cm inner upper arm patch received 2% DPC for sensitization. Patients were mainly female, each with alopecia areata, totalis or universalis.

Time point indicated: patch test 3, about 24 weeks after DPC sensitization. Treatment: therapeutic diphenylcyclopropenone sensitization with weekly scalp DPC. This CDR3 comprises 15 residues. With 6 bases clipped from V and 7 bases from J, the junction kept 6 bases outside the gene matches. Germline CDR1 SEHNR, CDR2 FQNEAQ (reference sequence). Source: whole blood, taken in connection with sensitization to the hapten diphenylcyclopropenone (DPC). The chain links TRBV7-9 to TRBJ2-2, with 12 positions matching TRBD1. The source is a woman aged 30 to 39 with alopecia areata. Some clones in this sample may be carry-over from other donors' samples. The chain's CDR3 is CASRAGQGAVGELFF. CDR3 bases: TGTGCCAGCAGAGCGGGACAGGGGGCAGTCGGGGAGCTGTTTTTT.